Listed here are 29 T cell receptor beta chains from one sample, sequenced in a study of blood T cell repertoires in COVID-19. Profiling relied on immunoSEQ multiplex PCR, and the TCRdb table lists in-frame clones only, not all of them. Of 200,000 to 300,000 clones in the sample, around 83% were seen once. What was sequenced was peripheral blood. The origin of the receptors is a woman of 80 years or more with acute or convalescent COVID-19.

V usage is TRBV6-1 and J usage is TRBJ2-2; D perhaps matches TRBD1 (6 bases). The germline V gene has CDR1 MNHNS and CDR2 SASEGT. V dropped 0 bases and J dropped 1 base, with 15 bases sitting between them. This CDR3 has 18 amino acids. This CDR3 is CASSEAVGVRGNTGELFF. CDR3 DNA sequence: TGTGCCAGCAGTGAAGCAGTCGGGGTCAGGGGGAACACCGGGGAGCTGTTTTTT.

The rearrangement links TRBV19 to TRBJ2-1; D is ambiguous. The CDR3 runs 14 residues. Germline V gene data show CDR1 as LNHDA and CDR2 as SQIVND (reference sequence). V lost 0 bases and J 4 bases, leaving 7 bases between the germline ends. CDR3 in amino acids: CASSIEQEYNEQFF. CDR3 sequence (DNA): TGTGCCAGTAGTATAGAGCAGGAATACAATGAGCAGTTCTTC.

This clone was found a few times. This chain joins TRBV7-3 and TRBJ2-3; D perhaps matches TRBD2 (5 bases). Trimming took off 7 bases at V and 0 bases at J, with 14 bases between the two ends. The length of the CDR3 is 15 residues. Germline lookup yields CDR1 SGHTA and CDR2 FQGTGA. DNA of the CDR3: TGTGCCAGCACCCGGACTGGGTCAAGCACAGATACGCAGTATTTT. Translation gives CASTRTGSSTDTQYF.

The chain joins TRBV28 to TRBJ1-1, with D unresolved. Germline CDR1 MDHEN, CDR2 SYDVKM. This CDR3 has 11 residues. Trimming stripped 6 bases from V and 8 bases from J, with 10 bases between. The CDR3 loop reads CASREQREAFF. In nucleotides, the CDR3 is TGTGCCAGCAGGGAACAGAGAGAAGCTTTCTTT.

The CDR3 spells CASSRDRVDYEQYF. The DNA for the CDR3 is TGTGCCAGCAGCAGGGACAGGGTGGACTACGAGCAGTACTTC. The chain combines TRBV7-6 with TRBJ2-7, with 9 positions matching TRBD1. With V trimmed by 5 bases and J by 3 bases, 5 bases remained unmatched. CDR1 and CDR2 from the germline V gene are SGHVS and FNYEAQ. The CDR3 is made up of 14 amino acids.

The genes are TRBV5-4 and TRBJ2-1; 10 bases fit TRBD1. The CDR3 has 17 amino acids. Germline CDR1 is SGHNT and CDR2 is YYREEE (reference sequence). V shed 4 bases and J 6 bases; nucleotides not matched to a gene: 13. The CDR3 protein is CASSRGVVGQGSNEQFF. The CDR3, as DNA: TGTGCCAGCAGCCGGGGAGTGGTGGGACAGGGGAGCAATGAGCAGTTCTTC.

CDR3 residues: CASSLVSSGKVYGYTF. The CDR3 DNA reads TGTGCCAGCAGCTTAGTCTCGTCGGGAAAAGTCTATGGCTACACCTTC. This sequence joins TRBV11-3 and TRBJ1-2; no clear D. The CDR3 extends over 16 amino acids. Per the germline V gene, CDR1 is SGHNT and CDR2 is YENEEA. Trimming removed 1 base at V and 4 bases at J, with 16 bases between.

This rearrangement joins TRBV7-9 to TRBJ1-1; D uncertain. The V gene lost 4 bases and the J gene lost 0 bases, with 6 bases spanning the gap. CDR1 SEHNR and CDR2 FQNEAQ come from the germline V gene (reference sequence). This CDR3 spans 13 amino acids. CDR3 amino acids: CASSSRVNTEAFF. In DNA form, the CDR3 reads TGTGCCAGCAGCTCCCGGGTGAACACTGAAGCTTTCTTT.

The chain couples TRBV5-6 to TRBJ1-2; no clear D gene. Trimming took off 7 bases at V and 8 bases at J, with 15 bases between the two ends. Germline V CDR1 and CDR2: SGHDT, YYEEEE. This CDR3 region has 12 residues. The CDR3 region has the DNA TGTGCCAGCCGGATAAAGGCCGGGGGCTACACCTTC. This translates into CASRIKAGGYTF.

The CDR3 sequence: CASSPPSGASNQPQHF. The CDR3 DNA reads as TGTGCCAGCTCACCACCATCAGGGGCTAGCAATCAGCCCCAGCATTTT. The chain uses TRBV18 and TRBJ1-5; D possibly corresponds to TRBD1 (6 bases). Germline loops: CDR1 KGHSH, CDR2 LQKENI. The CDR3 is 16 residues long. Trimming pared 0 bases from V and 0 bases from J, leaving 9 bases between.

The table lists this clone with a few counts. The chain carries TRBV2 and TRBJ1-2, with TRBD1 matching over 8 bases. The CDR3 sequence is 12 residues long. After removal of 6 bases from V and 8 bases from J, the junction contained 5 bases not matched to a gene. CDR1 and CDR2 (germline): SNHLY, FYNNEI. CDR3 residues: CASRTTGVGYTF. The CDR3 DNA sequence: TGTGCCAGCAGAACGACAGGGGTCGGCTACACCTTC.

The rearrangement joins TRBV5-1 to TRBJ2-1; D is ambiguous. The V gene lost 4 bases and the J gene lost 4 bases, with 3 bases spanning the gap. This CDR3 region has 11 residues. Looked up from germline, CDR1 is SGHRS and CDR2 is YFSETQ. In DNA form, the CDR3 reads TGCGCCAGCAGCCGGTACAATGAGCAGTTCTTC. It yields the protein CASSRYNEQFF.

V is TRBV5-1 and J is TRBJ1-1, with TRBD1 matching 11 bases. CDR3 size: 14 residues. The germline V gene has CDR1 SGHRS and CDR2 YFSETQ. The V segment lost 4 bases and the J segment 4 bases; nucleotides outside the gene matches: 3. CDR3 residues: CASSQGQGVTEAFF. The CDR3 DNA sequence: TGCGCCAGCAGCCAGGGACAGGGGGTCACTGAAGCTTTCTTT. The complete variable domain, with remaining parts taken from reference TRBV5-1 and TRBJ1-1, reads KAGVTQTPRYLIKTRGQQVTLSCSPISGHRSVSWYQQTPGQGLQFLFEYFSETQRNKGNFPGRFSGRQFSNSRSEMNVSTLELGDSALYLCASSQGQGVTEAFFGQGTRLTVV.

The chain combines TRBV18 with TRBJ1-1, with a weak D call TRBD1 (6 bases). With 8 bases removed from V and 5 bases from J, the gap between germline ends came to 15 bases. Germline V gene sequence: CDR1 KGHSH, CDR2 LQKENI. The CDR3 length is 13 residues. The CDR3 DNA sequence: TGTGCCAGCCTGGTAACAGGGAGAACTGAAGCTTTCTTT. Translated: CASLVTGRTEAFF.

This chain's CDR3 is CASSPTGTIETQYF. CDR3 bases: TGTGCCAGCAGCCCCACAGGGACTATAGAGACCCAGTACTTC. The chain has TRBV6-2 or TRBV6-3 and TRBJ2-5; TRBD2 might be the D (7 bases). This CDR3 is built from 14 residues. V lost 6 bases to trimming and J lost 4 bases, with 15 bases between them. Germline V gene sequence: CDR1 MNHEY, CDR2 SVGEGT.

A note on this clone: The same CDR3 arises from other DNA sequences in this sample as well. The chain uses TRBV5-1 and TRBJ1-3, with 7 nucleotides matching TRBD1. Trimming at V came to 0 bases and at J to 0 bases, leaving 0 bases not matched to a gene. The CDR3 totals 15 residues. In germline, CDR1 is SGHRS, CDR2 YFSETQ. This chain's CDR3 is CASSLEGASGNTIYF. CDR3 DNA sequence: TGCGCCAGCAGCTTGGAGGGGGCCTCTGGAAACACCATATATTTT.

This chain connects TRBV7-2 to TRBJ1-2; 7 nucleotides agree with TRBD1. V trimming: 6 bases; J trimming: 4 bases; junction bases outside the gene matches: 5. The CDR3 length is 13 residues. From germline, CDR1 is SGHTA and CDR2 FQGNSA. The CDR3 nucleotides read TGTGCCAGCAGTAGCGGGACAGTCTATGGCTACACCTTC. This gives the protein CASSSGTVYGYTF.

V gene TRBV5-8 combines with J gene TRBJ1-2; D possibly corresponds to TRBD1 (5 bases). Germline V gene lookup returns CDR1 SGHTS and CDR2 YDEGEE. V shed 3 bases and J shed 2 bases, with 8 bases lying between them. The CDR3 consists of 13 residues. The CDR3: CASSWGLNYGYTF. DNA of the CDR3: TGTGCCAGCAGCTGGGGACTGAACTATGGCTACACCTTC.

V usage is TRBV2 and J usage is TRBJ2-6, with D maybe TRBD1 (6 bases). The CDR3 has 15 amino acids. V was pared by 6 bases and J by 2 bases, with 11 bases between. The V gene's germline CDR1 is SNHLY and CDR2 FYNNEI. The CDR3 spells CASRREGAGANVLTF. CDR3 in DNA: TGTGCCAGCAGGCGCGAGGGGGCTGGGGCCAACGTCCTGACTTTC.

The chain uses TRBV19 and TRBJ2-2; 7 nucleotides line up with TRBD2. The CDR3 consists of 16 residues. Germline V gives CDR1 LNHDA, CDR2 SQIVND (reference sequence). The V and J ends lost 2 bases and 3 bases, in that order; junction bases with no gene match: 6. This CDR3 is CASSIRLAVDTGELFF. CDR3 nucleotide sequence: TGTGCCAGTAGTATAAGGCTAGCGGTGGACACCGGGGAGCTGTTTTTT.

On this clone: Within the sample, other DNA sequences also encode this same CDR3. J is TRBJ1-5 and V is TRBV2; 7 nucleotides match TRBD1. In germline, CDR1 is SNHLY, CDR2 FYNNEI. The CDR3 runs 15 residues. V lost 1 base and J lost 2; bases outside the gene matches: 2. The CDR3 loop is CASSEGGGRNQPQHF. In DNA form, the CDR3 reads TGTGCCAGCAGTGAAGGAGGGGGCCGCAATCAGCCCCAGCATTTT.

The chain uses TRBV7-9 and TRBJ2-7; 7 bases fit TRBD1. The ends lost 5 bases at V and 2 bases at J; junction bases unmatched: 9. CDR1 and CDR2 from the germline V gene are SEHNR and FQNEAQ (reference sequence). The CDR3 extends over 15 amino acids. CDR3 nucleotides: TGTGCCAGCAGCCCGAGTGTGACAGGGACCTACGAGCAGTACTTC. It codes for CASSPSVTGTYEQYF.

The chain joins TRBV27 to TRBJ2-2; D remains ambiguous. CDR3 size: 16 residues. Germline CDR1 and CDR2: MNHEY and SMNVEV (reference sequence). Trimming removed 7 bases at V and 6 bases at J, with 21 bases between. The CDR3 loop reads CASTPMGSLLAGELFF. DNA of the CDR3: TGTGCCAGCACCCCGATGGGCAGTCTCCTGGCCGGGGAGCTGTTTTTT.

V is TRBV5-1 and J is TRBJ2-3; D may be TRBD1 (6 bases). V lost 0 bases and J 6 bases, leaving 11 bases between the germline ends. The CDR3 covers 14 residues. Per germline, CDR1 SGHRS and CDR2 YFSETQ. For the CDR3, the DNA is TGCGCCAGCAGCTTGGACGGTAGGGGGGATACGCAGTATTTT. Its translation is CASSLDGRGDTQYF.

The V call is TRBV28, the J call TRBJ1-2, with TRBD1 matching over 8 bases. Looked up from germline, CDR1 is MDHEN and CDR2 is SYDVKM. The length of the CDR3 is 12 residues. Unmatched junction bases numbered 5, after V lost 6 bases and J lost 8 bases. CDR3 nucleotides: TGTGCCAGCAGCGACAGGGGACGAGGCTACACCTTC. This gives the protein CASSDRGRGYTF.

This chain joins TRBV2 and TRBJ1-5, with D possibly being TRBD1 (5 bases). The germline V gene has CDR1 SNHLY and CDR2 FYNNEI. Trimming shortened V by 10 bases and J by 1 base, and 17 bases separated the two germline ends. This CDR3 has 15 residues. CDR3 nucleotides: TGTGCCACCGCCTCGAGGGGAGGGAGCAATCAGCCCCAGCATTTT. Its protein is CATASRGGSNQPQHF.

The rearrangement links TRBV12-3 or TRBV12-4 to TRBJ2-1; the D is unclear. The CDR3 covers 11 residues. V lost 6 bases, J lost 8 bases, and 8 bases lay in between. The CDR3 DNA follows: TGTGCCAGCAGAAGAGTAGATGAGCAGTTCTTC. Protein: CASRRVDEQFF.

The V call is TRBV2, the J call TRBJ2-1; TRBD1 is a possible D gene (6 bases). The CDR3 sequence is 12 residues long. Trimming took 4 bases from V and 8 from J, leaving 9 bases between them. The germline V gene encodes CDR1 SNHLY and CDR2 FYNNEI. CDR3 coding DNA: TGTGCCAGCAGTGCCCAGGGGTATGAGCAGTTCTTC. This gives the protein CASSAQGYEQFF.

The rearrangement joins TRBV18 to TRBJ1-5, with 8 bases aligning to TRBD1. J was trimmed by 4 bases and V by 5 bases; bases with no gene match: 4. The CDR3 covers 14 residues. Per the germline V gene, CDR1 is KGHSH and CDR2 is LQKENI. The CDR3 protein is CASSYGQGNQPQHF. The CDR3 DNA reads as TGTGCCAGCTCATATGGACAGGGAAATCAGCCCCAGCATTTT.